The 24 T cell receptor beta chains reported below all come from one sample, sequenced in a study of T cell repertoires in cytomegalovirus infection. The antigens these receptors bind are not known. One entry per CDR3 protein, called by TCRdb with MiXCR from the reads. The profile shows some 500,000 distinct CDR3 sequences, 30% to 40% of them singletons. The input for sequencing was cultured PBMCs, taken from culture after CMV antigen stimulation. The receptors come from a human donor in good health (CMV status not recorded). Some clones in this sample may be carry-over from other donors' samples.

This clonotype appeared many times. The chain links TRBV7-9 to TRBJ2-7, with 10 nucleotides matching TRBD2. CDR1 is SEHNR, CDR2 FQNEAQ, per germline (reference sequence). V lost 4 bases, J lost 5 bases, and 11 bases stayed unmatched. CDR3 length equals 16 residues. In DNA form, the CDR3 reads TGTGCCAGCAGCTCCTCTAGCGGGAGCACAATCCACGAGCAGTACGTC. This translates into CASSSSSGSTIHEQYV.

This clonotype was seen more than once but under ten times. V usage is TRBV27 and J usage is TRBJ2-3; 13 bases line up with TRBD2. This CDR3 region has 15 residues. Per the germline V gene, CDR1 is MNHEY and CDR2 is SMNVEV (reference sequence). J was trimmed by 1 base and V by 10 bases; bases with no gene match: 5. CDR3 DNA sequence: TGTGCCACCAAAGGACTAGCGGGGGGCACAGATACGCAGTATTTT. This sequence encodes CATKGLAGGTDTQYF.

This clonotype turned up a few times. This sequence joins TRBV10-3 and TRBJ2-7, with unresolved D. V lost 2 bases, J lost 3 bases, and 8 bases lay in between. Germline V gene data show CDR1 as ENHRY and CDR2 as SYGVKD. The CDR3 has 13 amino acids. CDR3 amino acids: CAISETMGYEQYV. In DNA form, the CDR3 reads TGTGCCATCAGTGAGACAATGGGCTACGAGCAGTACGTC.

The rearrangement links TRBV20-1 to TRBJ2-5; D is perhaps TRBD2 (5 bases). This CDR3 comprises 12 residues. The germline V gene has CDR1 DFQATT and CDR2 SNEGSKA (reference sequence). Trimming shortened V by 4 bases and J by 2 bases, and 8 bases separated the two germline ends. This CDR3 reads CSAKGSQETQYF. The CDR3 nucleotides read TGCAGTGCTAAAGGGAGTCAAGAGACCCAGTACTTC.

This clonotype turned up a few times. The chain combines TRBV7-2 with TRBJ1-2; D unresolved. Germline values: CDR1 SGHTA, CDR2 FQGNSA. V shed 3 bases and J shed 5 bases, with 16 bases lying between them. CDR3 length equals 15 residues. CDR3 in amino acids: CASSFRVSGVYGYTF. The CDR3 DNA follows: TGTGCCAGCAGCTTCCGAGTTAGTGGGGTTTATGGCTACACCTTC.

V is TRBV20-1 and J is TRBJ2-5; 10 nucleotides align to TRBD2. The CDR3 length is 15 residues. The junction had 7 bases not matched to a gene; V was cut back by 6 bases and J by 0 bases. Per germline, CDR1 DFQATT and CDR2 SNEGSKA (reference sequence). The CDR3 is CSASPTSGHQETQYF. CDR3 bases: TGCAGTGCCAGCCCGACTAGCGGGCACCAAGAGACCCAGTACTTC.

This clonotype was seen more than once but under ten times. This chain uses TRBV15 with TRBJ1-2; D ambiguous. This CDR3 spans 15 amino acids. V was pared by 1 base and J by 1 base, with 10 bases between. Germline V gene data show CDR1 as LNHNV and CDR2 as YYDKDF (reference sequence). As DNA, the CDR3 is TGTGCCACCAGCAGAGGGTCGGGGATTAACTATGGCTACACCTTC. It encodes CATSRGSGINYGYTF.

This clonotype appeared many times. J is TRBJ1-1 and V is TRBV7-6; the match to TRBD1 covers 9 bases. The length of the CDR3 is 13 residues. Unmatched junction bases numbered 6, after V lost 5 bases and J lost 8 bases. Germline V gives CDR1 SGHVS, CDR2 FNYEAQ. Here the CDR3 DNA reads TGTGCCAGCAGCCCCGACAGGGGGTTGGAAGCTTTCTTT. Translating it yields CASSPDRGLEAFF.

The chain carries TRBV29-1 and TRBJ2-7, with D possibly matching TRBD2 (6 bases). CDR3 length: 14 residues. The V and J ends lost 6 bases and 1 base respectively, with 16 bases between them. The germline V gene has CDR1 SQVTM and CDR2 ANQGSEA. The DNA for the CDR3 is TGCAGCGTCGAGCAGGGACTGTCGTCCTACGAGCAGTACTTC. The encoded protein is CSVEQGLSSYEQYF.

This clonotype was found a few times. The chain employs TRBV7-2 and TRBJ2-1; 9 bases align to TRBD2. This CDR3 region has 14 residues. CDR1 SGHTA and CDR2 FQGNSA come from the germline V gene. V trimming: 5 bases; J trimming: 6 bases; junction bases outside the gene matches: 5. The CDR3 DNA is TGTGCCAGCAGCCCCGGGACTAGCTTCAATGAGCAGTTCTTC. Protein sequence: CASSPGTSFNEQFF.

The chain uses TRBV11-1 and TRBJ2-2; TRBD2 aligns across 13 bases. The CDR3 extends over 16 amino acids. Germline trimming cut 5 bases from V and 7 bases from J; bases unmatched to any gene: 7. The germline CDR1 and CDR2 sequences are SGHAT and FQDESV (reference sequence). The CDR3 DNA follows: TGTGCCAGCAGCCCCGGACTAGCGGGAGTTTTCGGGGAGCTGTTTTTT. Amino acid sequence: CASSPGLAGVFGELFF.

The chain carries TRBV2 and TRBJ1-2, with 9 bases fitting TRBD1. The germline V gene encodes CDR1 SNHLY and CDR2 FYNNEI. CDR3 length: 14 residues. Trimming at V came to 9 bases and at J to 3 bases, leaving 8 bases not matched to a gene. The CDR3 nucleotides are TGTGCCAGTAGCCCGACAGGGGGACACTATGGCTACACCTTC. The encoded protein is CASSPTGGHYGYTF.

The J gene is TRBJ2-3, the V gene TRBV7-2, with D maybe TRBD2 (6 bases). CDR1 is SGHTA and CDR2 is FQGNSA in the germline V gene. V shed 3 bases and J shed 4 bases, with 11 bases lying between them. CDR3 length equals 14 residues. The DNA for the CDR3 is TGTGCCAGCAGCTTGGAGGGGTGGGCAGATACGCAGTATTTT. It is translated as CASSLEGWADTQYF.

Ten or more counts support this clonotype. The chain has TRBV10-3 and TRBJ2-5, with 13 nucleotides matching TRBD2. The CDR3 spans 16 residues. The J segment lost 5 bases and the V segment lost 5 bases, leaving 8 bases of the junction unmatched. CDR1 and CDR2 (germline): ENHRY, SYGVKD. In DNA form, the CDR3 reads TGTGCCATCAGTCCCCGGACTAGCGGGAGTGAGGAGACCCAGTACTTC. It translates to CAISPRTSGSEETQYF.

The rearrangement joins TRBV11-3 to TRBJ2-3, with TRBD1 as a possible D gene (5 bases). This CDR3 contains 14 residues. Trimming cost V 4 bases and J 4 bases, with 12 bases left between them. From germline, CDR1 is SGHNT and CDR2 YENEEA. DNA for the CDR3: TGTGCCAGCAGCTCAACAGGCGAGGCAGATACGCAGTATTTT. It encodes CASSSTGEADTQYF.

The table lists this clonotype with many counts. The chain links TRBV7-9 to TRBJ1-4; D possibly corresponds to TRBD1 (6 bases). The CDR3 consists of 15 residues. Trimming removed 5 bases from V and 6 bases from J, with 16 bases in between. Germline V gene lookup returns CDR1 SEHNR and CDR2 FQNEAQ (reference sequence). This chain's CDR3 is CASSPPGRGDEKLFF. The CDR3 coding sequence is TGTGCCAGCAGCCCGCCCGGCAGGGGCGATGAAAAACTGTTTTTT.

The chain combines TRBV7-2 with TRBJ1-2, with 10 bases that match TRBD1. V lost 7 bases to trimming and J lost 4 bases; unmatched junction nucleotides: 18. Germline CDR1 and CDR2: SGHTA and FQGNSA. CDR3 size: 18 residues. The CDR3 DNA reads TGTGCCAGCACCGACCTGACAGGGGGCGCATTCGGGGGCTATGGCTACACCTTC. Translated, it gives CASTDLTGGAFGGYGYTF.

This clonotype was detected only a few times. The chain joins TRBV7-9 to TRBJ2-1; D ambiguous. The CDR3 consists of 13 residues. Trimming stripped 0 bases from V and 10 bases from J, with 10 bases between. CDR1 and CDR2 from the germline V gene are SEHNR and FQNEAQ (reference sequence). The CDR3 region is CASSLATNVEQFF. The CDR3 bases are TGTGCCAGCAGCTTAGCGACCAACGTGGAGCAGTTCTTC. Full variable domain (remainder filled in from reference TRBV7-9 and TRBJ2-1): DTGVSQNPRHKITKRGQNVTFRCDPISEHNRLYWYRQTLGQGPEFLTYFQNEAQLEKSRLLSDRFSAERPKGSFSTLEIQRTEQGDSAMYLCASSLATNVEQFFGPGTRLTVL.

This chain joins TRBV19 and TRBJ2-5; the D is unclear. Trimming took off 5 bases at V and 2 bases at J, with 9 bases between the two ends. Germline V gene sequence: CDR1 LNHDA, CDR2 SQIVND (reference sequence). This CDR3 spans 13 amino acids. Here the CDR3 reads CASSDWQQETQYF. The CDR3 nucleotides are TGTGCCAGTAGTGATTGGCAGCAAGAGACCCAGTACTTC.

This clonotype was counted once. A read error may explain this, as a much larger clone is one base away. This chain links TRBV7-2 with TRBJ1-1, with a tentative D call TRBD1 (5 bases). V lost 7 bases and J 3 bases, leaving 15 bases between the germline ends. Germline CDR1 reads SGHTA; CDR2 reads FQGNSA. The CDR3 loop spans 14 amino acids. CDR3 region: CASTNTLGDTEAFF. CDR3 bases: TGTGCCAGCACCAACACGCTAGGGGACACTGAAGCTTTCTTT.

A few counts support this clonotype. The rearrangement uses TRBV6-2 or TRBV6-3 and TRBJ2-6; D remains unclear. CDR1 is MNHEY, CDR2 SVGEGT, per germline. The CDR3 is 15 residues long. Trimming cost V 2 bases and J 0 bases, with 5 bases left between them. The chain's CDR3 is CASSYISSGANVLTF. For the CDR3, the DNA is TGTGCCAGCAGTTACATTAGCTCTGGGGCCAACGTCCTGACTTTC.

V usage is TRBV30 and J usage is TRBJ2-5; 7 bases are a match to TRBD1. J gave up 5 bases and V 4 bases, and 7 bases lay outside the gene matches. Germline lookup yields CDR1 GTSNPN and CDR2 SVGIG (reference sequence). The CDR3 contains 13 residues. The CDR3 nucleotides are TGTGCCTGGATGACAGGGTTATGGGAGACCCAGTACTTC. Translation gives CAWMTGLWETQYF.

The table lists this clonotype with a few counts. The chain employs TRBV12-3 or TRBV12-4 and TRBJ2-5, with a tentative D call TRBD1 (6 bases). V shed 7 bases and J shed 1 base, with 16 bases lying between them. This CDR3 has 15 residues. The CDR3 region is CASTLGASLQETQYF. The CDR3 nucleotides read TGTGCCAGCACTCTGGGGGCTAGCCTCCAAGAGACCCAGTACTTC.

This clonotype was detected a few times. The chain joins TRBV7-2 to TRBJ2-1; 8 bases map to TRBD2. The germline CDR1 and CDR2 sequences are SGHTA and FQGNSA. V was pared by 6 bases and J by 9 bases, with 7 bases of the junction left unmatched. The length of the CDR3 is 13 residues. CDR3 in DNA: TGTGCCAGCAGGTCAGCGGGAGCGAGTGAGCAGTTCTTC. Translating it yields CASRSAGASEQFF.